A single sample gave rise to the 5 T cell receptor beta chains below, sequenced in a study of CD8 T cells in Susac syndrome. Random hexamers were used to reverse transcribe an amount of roughly 0.5 to 1 ug RNA. TCRdb called the immunoSEQ multiplex PCR reads again in MiXCR, with one record for every CDR3 protein. The repertoire includes over 95,000 distinct CDR3 sequences, about nine tenths of them detected once, and roughly 0.12% sits in the top ten. Material: CD8+ T cells from PBMCs. The receptors derive from a human donor in good health.

The V call is TRBV29-1, the J call TRBJ2-7; the match to TRBD1 covers 7 bases. The CDR3 runs to 15 residues. V lost 4 bases and J lost 2; bases outside the gene matches: 11. CDR1 and CDR2 from the germline V gene are SQVTM and ANQGSEA. CDR3 DNA: TGCAGCGTTGGTGGACAGGCGACTGGAGCCTACGAGCAGTACTTC. The encoded protein is CSVGGQATGAYEQYF.

The genes are TRBV4-3 and TRBJ2-7, with D perhaps TRBD2 (5 bases). This CDR3 has 15 amino acids. Germline assignment: CDR1 LGHNA and CDR2 YSLEER. V was trimmed by 1 base and J by 0 bases, leaving 10 bases between them. CDR3 sequence (DNA): TGCGCCAGCAGCCAAGTAACGGGGAGCTCCTACGAGCAGTACTTC. This translates into CASSQVTGSSYEQYF.

The chain combines TRBV28 with TRBJ2-3; 8 bases line up with TRBD1. Trimming at V came to 5 bases and at J to 4 bases, leaving 26 bases not matched to a gene. The CDR3 sequence is 21 residues long. CDR1 MDHEN and CDR2 SYDVKM come from the germline V gene. The CDR3 loop reads CASSPTNARRTGPEVADTQYF. In DNA form, the CDR3 reads TGTGCCAGCAGTCCCACTAACGCCCGACGGACAGGGCCCGAGGTTGCAGATACGCAGTATTTT.

The V call is TRBV19, the J call TRBJ1-3; D uncertain. With 3 bases removed from V and 2 bases from J, the gap between germline ends came to 11 bases. Per germline, CDR1 LNHDA and CDR2 SQIVND (reference sequence). CDR3 length equals 15 residues. CDR3 DNA: TGTGCCAGTAGTATCGAGAGCCGCCCTGGAAACACCATATATTTT. As protein: CASSIESRPGNTIYF.

The V call is TRBV12-3 or TRBV12-4, the J call TRBJ2-5, with 7 bases fitting TRBD1. CDR3 length: 15 amino acids. J lost 5 bases, V lost 1 base, and 7 bases had no gene match. The CDR3 sequence: CASSLEGAVGETQYF. CDR3 in DNA: TGTGCCAGCAGTTTAGAGGGGGCGGTAGGGGAGACCCAGTACTTC.